This T cell receptor (beta chain) was observed in a study of shared clonotypes between healthy human individuals (dated by TCRdb to 2018 to 2021). Turning to the overall study: The cohort included three men and a couple of women between 18 and 49 years of age. Per donor, three plates each were used for CD4 naive and CD4 memory, two for CD8 naive, and one for CD8 memory. Libraries were prepared and TCR repertoires were sequenced by different laboratories using diverse techniques, in order to increase sequencing depth and limit assay-specific biases. To estimate repertoire size and how much clonotype sharing occurs between individuals, the study deeply sequenced the blood TCR repertoires of five healthy adults. Per donor, leukapheresis produced somewhere between about 0.8 and 9.5 billion PBMCs.

Notes on this clone: No antigen is known for it. There are no base qualities to consult, and no much larger clone falls within one base.

Healthy HIV-negative adults with no recently reported acute infections or vaccinations were included as donors. Every donor was a Caucasian adult living in Nashville, Tennessee, USA. Magnetic negative selection was used to enrich CD4+ T cells, after which naive cells were positively selected on CD45RA and the negative fraction became the memory subset. After blood collection by leukapheresis, PBMCs were isolated using Ficoll-Histopaque density gradient centrifugation and then cryopreserved in the vapor phase of liquid nitrogen. Analytical flow cytometry was used to check the purity and quantity of each magnetically sorted T cell population. Genomic DNA was isolated from every sorted fraction and measured by UV absorbance on a Nanodrop 2000c. Using the deep immunoSEQ assay, multiplex PCR amplified TCR CDR3 regions from genomic DNA. For each cell subset, the extracted genomic DNA was distributed evenly across all wells of several immunoSEQ 96-well plates, and each plate served as one replicate. For sorted subsets, each replicate PCR was loaded with about 0.2 ug genomic DNA, equivalent to some 27,000 T cell genomes. The purified libraries were quantified using a Qubit 3.0 fluorometer, sized with a Bioanalyzer 2100, and then quantified again using the KAPA Library Quantification kit. Each immunoSEQ 96-well plate was sequenced on its own single-read 150-cycle Illumina NextSeq 550 flow cell. In the paper's pipeline: Because the immunoSEQ output included only junctional sequences and no quality scores, the filtering could not be the same as the filtering used for full-length reads. Sequences were annotated with PyIR, a Python wrapper for IgBLAST v1.9, using IMGT germline references to assign V/J genes and CDR3. Reads were removed for weak V/J assignments (E-value above 1e-6), missing CDR3, stop codons, out-of-frame junctions, or ambiguous translated residues. V3J clonotypes were defined as sequences sharing an identical inferred V gene, J gene, and CDR3 amino acid sequence. To compute the percentage overlap between repertoires, the number of shared unique clonotypes was divided by the size of the smaller repertoire. Richness of each repertoire was evaluated using RTK rarefaction, the Chao1 estimator, and Recon v2.1 estimates of unobserved clonotypes. Generation probabilities were computed with OLGA for all TCRbeta clonotypes obtained by the gDNA method from a handful of donors. The table was pulled from immuneACCESS by TCRdb, which kept in-frame rearrangements only. Such tables lose some clones; where checked, under half of the loss comes from unresolved V genes, and the rest has no known cause. That table supplies the V and J calls and clone size; D and trimming were determined from the DNA. The table for this sample lists 2,500,000 or so clones; 85% to 95% of them were counted only once. Approximately 0.39% of the sample is taken by the ten largest.

Broad study findings and their caveats: Sampling was restricted to blood, and TCR repertoires in tissues likely differ from the TCR repertoires found in blood. Because the study included a small number of donors, the genetic and exposure-history diversity represented was limited. Incomplete sequencing was indicated by rarefaction of sorted-subset datasets, despite the large sequencing depth. Naive subsets generally had larger estimated clonotype richness than memory subsets did. About 4.5% of naive CD4, 3.5% of naive CD8, roughly 2.5% of memory CD4, and about 0.4% of memory CD8 clonotypes were shared across several donors. Pairwise subsampling indicated that sequencing depth was expected to affect the degree of clonotype sharing among donors. Higher generation probabilities were observed for clonotypes shared by all four sorted-subset donors than for non-shared clonotypes.

Reading from cysteine to phenylalanine, the CDR3 counts 12 amino acids. Only the CDR3 portion is preserved as DNA: 36 bases, with reading frame beginning at the first base. CDR1 and CDR2 are read off the germline V gene as MNHNS and SASEGT. The junction shows trimming of 8 bases on V and 0 bases on J, plus 8 bases between the germline ends. The sequence came from a young man in good health. Some clones in this sample may be carry-over from other donors' samples. The sequence joins TRBV6-1 to TRBJ2-7, with the identity of the D gene unclear. Material for sequencing was naive CD4+ T cells from PBMCs. Read against the paper, the sample's cell subset or site label means: CD45RA+ positively selected. The nucleotide sequence reads TGTGCCAGCTTTCAGAGCTCCTACGAGCAGTACTTC. Translated, it gives CASFQSSYEQYF.